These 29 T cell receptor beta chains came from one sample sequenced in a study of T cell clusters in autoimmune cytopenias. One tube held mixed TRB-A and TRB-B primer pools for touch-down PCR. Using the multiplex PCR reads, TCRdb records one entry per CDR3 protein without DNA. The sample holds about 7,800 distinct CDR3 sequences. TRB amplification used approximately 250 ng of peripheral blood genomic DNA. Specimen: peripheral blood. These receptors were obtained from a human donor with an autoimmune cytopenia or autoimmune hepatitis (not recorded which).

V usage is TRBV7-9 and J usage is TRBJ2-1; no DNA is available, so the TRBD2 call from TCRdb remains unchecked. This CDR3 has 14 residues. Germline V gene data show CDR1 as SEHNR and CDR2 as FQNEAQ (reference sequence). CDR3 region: CASRLAGVGGEQFF. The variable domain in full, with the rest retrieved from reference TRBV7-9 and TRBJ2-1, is DTGVSQNPRHKITKRGQNVTFRCDPISEHNRLYWYRQTLGQGPEFLTYFQNEAQLEKSRLLSDRFSAERPKGSFSTLEIQRTEQGDSAMYLCASRLAGVGGEQFFGPGTRLTVL.

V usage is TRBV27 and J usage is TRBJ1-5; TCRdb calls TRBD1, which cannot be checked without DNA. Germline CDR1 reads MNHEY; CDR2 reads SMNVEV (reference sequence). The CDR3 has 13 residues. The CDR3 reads CASSFQGGQPQHF.

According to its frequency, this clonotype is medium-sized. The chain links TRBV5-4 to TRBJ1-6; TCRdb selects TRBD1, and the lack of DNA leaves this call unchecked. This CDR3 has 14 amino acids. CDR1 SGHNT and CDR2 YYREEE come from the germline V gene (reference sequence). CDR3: CASSFHGGWAPLHF.

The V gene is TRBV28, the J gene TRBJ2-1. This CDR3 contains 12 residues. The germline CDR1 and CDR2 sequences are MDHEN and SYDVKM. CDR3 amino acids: CASSRSVDEQFF.

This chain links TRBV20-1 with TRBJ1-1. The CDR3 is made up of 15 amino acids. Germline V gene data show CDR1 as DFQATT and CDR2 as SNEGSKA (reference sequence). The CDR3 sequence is CSARVRAGMNTEAFF.

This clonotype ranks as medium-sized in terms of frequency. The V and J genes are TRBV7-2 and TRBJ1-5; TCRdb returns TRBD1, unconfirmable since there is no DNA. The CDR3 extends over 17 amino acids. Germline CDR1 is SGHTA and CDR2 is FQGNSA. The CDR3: CASSLVGTGLSNQPQHF.

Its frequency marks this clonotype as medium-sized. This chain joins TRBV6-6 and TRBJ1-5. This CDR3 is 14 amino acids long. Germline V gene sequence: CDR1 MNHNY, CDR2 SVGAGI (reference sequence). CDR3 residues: CASSRTLSNQPQHF.

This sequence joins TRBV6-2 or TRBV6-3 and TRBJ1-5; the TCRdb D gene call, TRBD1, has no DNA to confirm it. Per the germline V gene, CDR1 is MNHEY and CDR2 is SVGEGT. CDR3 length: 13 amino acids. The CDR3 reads CAGRGPGNQPQHF.

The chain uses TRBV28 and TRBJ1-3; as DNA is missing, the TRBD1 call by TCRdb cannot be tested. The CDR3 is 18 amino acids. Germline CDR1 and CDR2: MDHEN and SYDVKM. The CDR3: CASSISAGQGLGGNTIYF.

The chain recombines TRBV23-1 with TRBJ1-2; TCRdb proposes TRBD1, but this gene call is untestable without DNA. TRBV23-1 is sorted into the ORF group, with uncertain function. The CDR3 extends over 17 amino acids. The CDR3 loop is CASSQGDSPNLNYGYTF.

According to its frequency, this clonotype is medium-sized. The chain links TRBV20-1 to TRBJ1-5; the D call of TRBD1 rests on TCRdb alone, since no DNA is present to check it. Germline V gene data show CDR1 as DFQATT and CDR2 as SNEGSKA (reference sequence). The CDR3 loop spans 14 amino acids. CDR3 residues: CSARDPGFNQPQHF.

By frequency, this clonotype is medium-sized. CDR3 residues: CASSWAGGSSYEQYF. The chain combines TRBV5-6 with TRBJ2-7; TCRdb names TRBD1, which stays unverified in the absence of DNA. Germline CDR1 is SGHDT and CDR2 is YYEEEE. The CDR3 runs to 15 residues.

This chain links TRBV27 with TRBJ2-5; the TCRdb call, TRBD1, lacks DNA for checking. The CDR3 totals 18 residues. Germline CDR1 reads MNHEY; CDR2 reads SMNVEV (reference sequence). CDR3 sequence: CASSSTPPGTGERETQYF.

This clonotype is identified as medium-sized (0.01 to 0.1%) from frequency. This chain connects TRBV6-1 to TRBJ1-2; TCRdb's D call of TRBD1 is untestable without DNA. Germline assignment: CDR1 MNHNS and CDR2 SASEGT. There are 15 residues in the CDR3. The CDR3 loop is CASSPTGTGAGGYTF.

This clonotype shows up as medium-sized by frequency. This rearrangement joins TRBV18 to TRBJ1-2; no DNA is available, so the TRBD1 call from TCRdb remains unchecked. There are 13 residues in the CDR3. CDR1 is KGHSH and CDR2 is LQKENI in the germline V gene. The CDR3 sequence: CASSPGQGYGYTF.

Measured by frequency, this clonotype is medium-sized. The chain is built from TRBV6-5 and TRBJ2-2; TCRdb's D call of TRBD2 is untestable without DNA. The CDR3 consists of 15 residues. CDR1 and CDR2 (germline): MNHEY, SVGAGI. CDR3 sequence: CASSYGTGAPGELFF.

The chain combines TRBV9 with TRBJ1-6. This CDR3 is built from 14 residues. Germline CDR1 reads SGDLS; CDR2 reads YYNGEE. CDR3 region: CASSVGGENSPLHF.

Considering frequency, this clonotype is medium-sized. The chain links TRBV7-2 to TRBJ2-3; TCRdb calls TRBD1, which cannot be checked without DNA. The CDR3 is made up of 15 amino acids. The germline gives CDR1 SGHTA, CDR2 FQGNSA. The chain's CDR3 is CASSSRGTGTDTQYF.

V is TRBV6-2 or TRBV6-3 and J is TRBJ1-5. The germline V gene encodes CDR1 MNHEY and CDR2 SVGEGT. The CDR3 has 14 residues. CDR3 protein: CASSPYNHREPQHF.

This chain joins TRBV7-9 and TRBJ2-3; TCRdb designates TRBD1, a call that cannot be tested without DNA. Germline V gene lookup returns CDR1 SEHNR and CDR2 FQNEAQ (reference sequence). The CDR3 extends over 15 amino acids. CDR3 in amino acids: CASSFEGGGTDTQYF.

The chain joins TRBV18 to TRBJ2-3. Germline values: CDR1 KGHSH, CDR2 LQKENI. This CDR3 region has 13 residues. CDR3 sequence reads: CASSRDRTDTQYF.

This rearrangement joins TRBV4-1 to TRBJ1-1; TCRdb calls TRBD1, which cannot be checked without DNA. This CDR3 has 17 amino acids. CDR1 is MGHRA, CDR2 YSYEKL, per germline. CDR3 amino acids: CASSRIGSPGPLTEAFF.

The CDR3 protein is CASSYGVWEGGNTQYF. The genes are TRBV6-1 and TRBJ2-3; the D call from TCRdb, TRBD2, cannot be confirmed without DNA. The germline gives CDR1 MNHNS, CDR2 SASEGT. CDR3 size: 16 residues.

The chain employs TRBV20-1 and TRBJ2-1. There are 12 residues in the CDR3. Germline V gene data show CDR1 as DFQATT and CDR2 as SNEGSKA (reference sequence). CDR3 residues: CSARYSYNEQFF.

The CDR3 loop is CASSRPWTGGETQYF. The chain is built from TRBV19 and TRBJ2-5; TCRdb's assignment of TRBD1 cannot be checked, as there is no DNA. There are 15 residues in the CDR3. Germline V gene sequence: CDR1 LNHDA, CDR2 SQIVND (reference sequence).

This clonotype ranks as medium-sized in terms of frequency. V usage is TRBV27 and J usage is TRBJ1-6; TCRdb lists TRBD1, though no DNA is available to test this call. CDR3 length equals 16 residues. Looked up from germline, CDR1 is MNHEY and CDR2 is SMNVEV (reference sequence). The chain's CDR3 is CASSFGGTKRNSPLHF.

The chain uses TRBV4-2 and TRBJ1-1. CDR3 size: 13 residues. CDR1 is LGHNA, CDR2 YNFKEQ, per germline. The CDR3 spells CASSQEVGSRAFF.

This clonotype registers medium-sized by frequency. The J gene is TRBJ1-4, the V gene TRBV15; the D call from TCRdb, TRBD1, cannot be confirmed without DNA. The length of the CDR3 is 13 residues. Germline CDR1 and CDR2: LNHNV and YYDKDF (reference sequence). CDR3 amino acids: CATSRLDREKLFF.

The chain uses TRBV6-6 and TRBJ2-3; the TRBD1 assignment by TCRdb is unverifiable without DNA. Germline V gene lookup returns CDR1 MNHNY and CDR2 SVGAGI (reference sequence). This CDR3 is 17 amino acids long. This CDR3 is CASSFGGAISRTDTQYF.